What follows describes a single T cell receptor beta chain. This record comes from a study of blood T cell repertoires in COVID-19. The germline CDR1 and CDR2 sequences are MRHNA and SNTAGT. CDR3 length: 14 amino acids. Trimming shortened V by 11 bases and J by 3 bases, and 17 bases separated the two germline ends. Some clones are missing from TCRdb's copy, which holds only in-frame ones; the method was immunoSEQ multiplex PCR. The repertoire holds 85,000 to 95,000 clones, with more than 70% as singletons. The material sequenced was peripheral blood. V gene TRBV6-4 combines with J gene TRBJ1-3; D perhaps matches TRBD1 (6 bases). The TCR originated in a human donor in a cohort sampled during active COVID-19. This chain's CDR3 is CAGDRLFLGNTIYF. CDR3 in DNA: TGTGCCGGAGACAGGCTGTTCCTTGGAAACACCATATATTTT.